The rows below give T cell receptor beta chains drawn from one sample of a study of blood T cell repertoires in COVID-19. Assay used: immunoSEQ multiplex PCR; TCRdb lists only in-frame clones, some missing. The sample has tens of thousands of clones, approximately 91% seen once. The specimen was peripheral blood. These receptors came from a woman aged 80 or older with acute or convalescent COVID-19. CDR3s include the opening cysteine and the closing phenylalanine or tryptophan. D genes are given only for firm matches. Clone sizes are given selectively: once, few, many, or a class where the clone is expanded.

j_gene: TRBJ2-7
d_gene: NA
v_gene: TRBV6-6
abundance: NA
CDR3nt: TGTGCCAGCAGTTCCACACAAAACGAGCAGTACTTC
CDR3aa: CASSSTQNEQYF

j_gene: TRBJ2-1
d_gene: TRBD1
v_gene: TRBV9
abundance: once
CDR3nt: TGTGCCAGCAGCGGGGGACAGGGGGCGTACAATGAGCAGTTCTTC
CDR3aa: CASSGGQGAYNEQFF

j_gene: TRBJ2-1
d_gene: NA
v_gene: TRBV10-3
abundance: NA
CDR3nt: TGTGCCATCAGTGGATCCCGCAGCTACAATGAGCAGTTCTTC
CDR3aa: CAISGSRSYNEQFF

j_gene: TRBJ1-1
d_gene: NA
v_gene: TRBV18
abundance: NA
CDR3nt: TGTGCCAGCTCACCACCGGCAGCTCCTAGGGGTTTCGCTGAAGCTTTCTTT
CDR3aa: CASSPPAAPRGFAEAFF

j_gene: TRBJ2-3
d_gene: TRBD2
v_gene: TRBV6-4
abundance: NA
CDR3nt: TGTGCCAGTTCAGCGGGGGGCACAGATACGCAGTATTTT
CDR3aa: CASSAGGTDTQYF

j_gene: TRBJ2-2
d_gene: TRBD1
v_gene: TRBV5-8
abundance: NA
CDR3nt: TGTGCCAGCAGCGCGAGGGGGCAGGCCACCGGGGAGCTGTTTTTT
CDR3aa: CASSARGQATGELFF

j_gene: TRBJ1-1
d_gene: NA
v_gene: TRBV13
abundance: NA
CDR3nt: TGTGCCAGCAGCTTAGTGGGGGCGCGAACTGAAGCTTTCTTT
CDR3aa: CASSLVGARTEAFF

j_gene: TRBJ2-7
d_gene: TRBD1
v_gene: TRBV9
abundance: NA
CDR3nt: TGTGCCAGCAGCGCACGAGACAGGGCCTACGAGCAGTACTTC
CDR3aa: CASSARDRAYEQYF

j_gene: TRBJ2-7
d_gene: TRBD2
v_gene: TRBV6-5
abundance: NA
CDR3nt: TGTGCCAGCAGTTTCATAGCGGGGAGTACCTACGAGCAGTACTTC
CDR3aa: CASSFIAGSTYEQYF

j_gene: TRBJ2-5
d_gene: NA
v_gene: TRBV18
abundance: NA
CDR3nt: TGTGCCAGCTCACCCTCCCGGGAGACCCAGTACTTC
CDR3aa: CASSPSRETQYF

j_gene: TRBJ2-5
d_gene: NA
v_gene: TRBV20-1
abundance: NA
CDR3nt: TGCAGTGCTCCGATCGGAGGTGACCAGTACTTC
CDR3aa: CSAPIGGDQYF

j_gene: TRBJ2-5
d_gene: TRBD2
v_gene: TRBV3-1/TRBV3-2
abundance: NA
CDR3nt: TGTGCCAGCAGCCAAGGGACTAGCCCTGAAGAGACCCAGTACTTC
CDR3aa: CASSQGTSPEETQYF

j_gene: TRBJ1-1
d_gene: NA
v_gene: TRBV7-9
abundance: once
CDR3nt: TGTGCCAGCAGCTTAGCGACAGTAAACACTGAAGCTTTCTTT
CDR3aa: CASSLATVNTEAFF

j_gene: TRBJ2-5
d_gene: TRBD1
v_gene: TRBV14
abundance: NA
CDR3nt: TGTGCCAGCAGCCGCCTGGGACAGTTGGAGACCCAGTACTTC
CDR3aa: CASSRLGQLETQYF

j_gene: TRBJ1-2
d_gene: NA
v_gene: TRBV6-4
abundance: NA
CDR3nt: TGTGCCAGCAGGTCGGCCGGCCACACGGGGGGCTACACCTTC
CDR3aa: CASRSAGHTGGYTF

j_gene: TRBJ1-1
d_gene: TRBD1
v_gene: TRBV3-1/TRBV3-2
abundance: NA
CDR3nt: TGTGCCAGCAGCCAAGACCCAGGGGGGACAGGGGAGAACACTGAAGCTTTCTTT
CDR3aa: CASSQDPGGTGENTEAFF

j_gene: TRBJ2-7
d_gene: TRBD1
v_gene: TRBV6-5
abundance: NA
CDR3nt: TGTGCCAGCAGCCGACAGGGGAGGAACTACGAGCAGTACTTC
CDR3aa: CASSRQGRNYEQYF

j_gene: TRBJ2-1
d_gene: TRBD2
v_gene: TRBV4-2
abundance: NA
CDR3nt: TGTGCCAGCAGCCAAGATGGAACTAGCGGGGATGGCTACTACAATGAGCAGTTCTTC
CDR3aa: CASSQDGTSGDGYYNEQFF

j_gene: TRBJ1-4
d_gene: NA
v_gene: TRBV4-1
abundance: few
CDR3nt: TGCGCCAGCAGCCAAGGTCGACAGCTGAATGAAAAACTGTTTTTT
CDR3aa: CASSQGRQLNEKLFF

j_gene: TRBJ1-1
d_gene: NA
v_gene: TRBV19
abundance: NA
CDR3nt: TGTGCCAGTAGTATAAACGGGGGGCGAGGATCTGAAGCTTTCTTT
CDR3aa: CASSINGGRGSEAFF

j_gene: TRBJ1-1
d_gene: NA
v_gene: TRBV6-1
abundance: NA
CDR3nt: TGTGCCAGCAGTGATCAGGTCGGCACTGAAGCTTTCTTT
CDR3aa: CASSDQVGTEAFF

j_gene: TRBJ1-2
d_gene: TRBD1
v_gene: TRBV10-3
abundance: once
CDR3nt: TGTGCCATCAGTGGGACAGGGGGCGAGATTGGCTACACCTTC
CDR3aa: CAISGTGGEIGYTF

j_gene: TRBJ1-6
d_gene: NA
v_gene: TRBV10-3
abundance: NA
CDR3nt: TGTGCCACCAAGCCCGACAGTTTTAATTCACCCCTCCACTTT
CDR3aa: CATKPDSFNSPLHF

j_gene: TRBJ2-5
d_gene: TRBD2
v_gene: TRBV2
abundance: NA
CDR3nt: TGTGCCAGCATCGAGCGGGGGGGCCGTGAGACCCAGTACTTC
CDR3aa: CASIERGGRETQYF

j_gene: TRBJ1-2
d_gene: TRBD1
v_gene: TRBV7-9
abundance: NA
CDR3nt: TGTGCCAGCAGCCCTTGGGGACGACAGGGCGTTCCTGGCTACACCTTC
CDR3aa: CASSPWGRQGVPGYTF

j_gene: TRBJ1-6
d_gene: NA
v_gene: TRBV5-1
abundance: NA
CDR3nt: TGCGCCAGCACCATGGACTTGGATAATTCACCCCTCCACTTT
CDR3aa: CASTMDLDNSPLHF

j_gene: TRBJ1-1
d_gene: TRBD1
v_gene: TRBV2
abundance: NA
CDR3nt: TGTGCCAGCAGGGGGGACAGTGGGAACACTGAAGCTTTCTTT
CDR3aa: CASRGDSGNTEAFF

j_gene: TRBJ1-2
d_gene: TRBD1
v_gene: TRBV7-8
abundance: NA
CDR3nt: TGTGCCAGCAGCTTAGAGGGACAGGGCGTCCCCCACACCTTC
CDR3aa: CASSLEGQGVPHTF

j_gene: TRBJ1-2
d_gene: NA
v_gene: TRBV4-1
abundance: NA
CDR3nt: TGCGCCAGCAGCATAGCGGTCCAGGGCACAGCCTCTAACTATGGCTACACCTTC
CDR3aa: CASSIAVQGTASNYGYTF

j_gene: TRBJ1-1
d_gene: NA
v_gene: TRBV5-1
abundance: NA
CDR3nt: TGCGCCAGCAGCTTGGACAGGATGAACACTGAAGCTTTCTTT
CDR3aa: CASSLDRMNTEAFF

j_gene: TRBJ1-4
d_gene: TRBD1
v_gene: TRBV5-1
abundance: once
CDR3nt: TGCGCCAGCAGCTCCGGACAGGGTTTAAATGAAAAACTGTTTTTT
CDR3aa: CASSSGQGLNEKLFF

j_gene: TRBJ1-6
d_gene: NA
v_gene: TRBV7-2
abundance: NA
CDR3nt: TGTGCCAGCAGCCCCCGCCCGGTGGGGCCCGGAACCTATAATTCACCCCTCCACTTT
CDR3aa: CASSPRPVGPGTYNSPLHF

j_gene: TRBJ1-4
d_gene: NA
v_gene: TRBV5-1
abundance: NA
CDR3nt: TGCGCCAGCAGCTTGGACAGCAATGAAAAACTGTTTTTT
CDR3aa: CASSLDSNEKLFF

j_gene: TRBJ1-1
d_gene: TRBD1
v_gene: TRBV18
abundance: NA
CDR3nt: TGTGCCAGCTCACGAAACGCCGGGACAGGGGGCTTAGGTGAAGCTTTCTTT
CDR3aa: CASSRNAGTGGLGEAFF

j_gene: TRBJ1-4
d_gene: TRBD1
v_gene: TRBV4-1
abundance: NA
CDR3nt: TGCGCCAGCAGCCCTAATGGCGGGACAGGGGAGGAAAAACTGTTTTTT
CDR3aa: CASSPNGGTGEEKLFF

j_gene: TRBJ2-7
d_gene: TRBD2
v_gene: TRBV6-2/TRBV6-3
abundance: NA
CDR3nt: TGTGCCAGCACCCCCGCCCGGGGGGTACCCTACGAGCAGTACTTC
CDR3aa: CASTPARGVPYEQYF

j_gene: TRBJ2-3
d_gene: TRBD2
v_gene: TRBV30
abundance: NA
CDR3nt: TGTGCCTGGAGTCCCGGGGGGGGGACTAGCACAGATACGCAGTATTTT
CDR3aa: CAWSPGGGTSTDTQYF

j_gene: TRBJ2-1
d_gene: NA
v_gene: TRBV6-2/TRBV6-3
abundance: NA
CDR3nt: TGTGCCAGCAGTTACTCCCTTAGCGCCAACAATGAGCAGTTCTTC
CDR3aa: CASSYSLSANNEQFF

j_gene: TRBJ2-2
d_gene: TRBD2
v_gene: TRBV19
abundance: NA
CDR3nt: TGTGCCAGTAAGCGCCAAGCGGGGGGACTCAGGACCGGGGAGCTGTTTTTT
CDR3aa: CASKRQAGGLRTGELFF

j_gene: TRBJ1-2
d_gene: TRBD1
v_gene: TRBV4-3
abundance: NA
CDR3nt: TGCGCCAGCAGCCAAGATCGGGAGACAGGGATTCCCTATGGCTACACCTTC
CDR3aa: CASSQDRETGIPYGYTF

j_gene: TRBJ1-3
d_gene: NA
v_gene: TRBV7-6
abundance: NA
CDR3nt: TGTGCCAGCAGCTTAGACCGACCAGGGGACACCATATATTTT
CDR3aa: CASSLDRPGDTIYF

j_gene: TRBJ2-1
d_gene: TRBD2
v_gene: TRBV4-3
abundance: NA
CDR3nt: TGCGCCAGCAGCCAAGGACTAGCGGGCGGCAATGAGCAGTTCTTC
CDR3aa: CASSQGLAGGNEQFF

j_gene: TRBJ2-1
d_gene: NA
v_gene: TRBV7-2
abundance: NA
CDR3nt: TGTGCCAGCAGCTTAGCGCAGGGTTATTACAATGAGCAGTTCTTC
CDR3aa: CASSLAQGYYNEQFF

j_gene: TRBJ1-1
d_gene: NA
v_gene: TRBV30
abundance: NA
CDR3nt: TGTGCCTGGGACAGGCGTTTAGGTACTGAAGCTTTCTTT
CDR3aa: CAWDRRLGTEAFF